Below, one TCR beta chain is given with its context. Looked up from germline, CDR1 is SGHVS and CDR2 is FQNEAQ. With 8 bases clipped from V and 2 bases from J, the junction kept 20 bases outside the gene matches. The CDR3 covers 18 residues. This sample was included in a study of cytotoxic CD8 clonotypes in ibrutinib-treated CLL. Data came from immunoSEQ multiplex PCR; TCRdb stores just in-frame clones and leaves some out. The sample shows about 310,000 clones, about 80% of them seen only once. The sample was PBMCs, taken before ibrutinib treatment. This sequence originates from a human donor with chronic lymphocytic leukemia. The chain couples TRBV7-8 to TRBJ2-5; TRBD2 aligns across 7 bases. DNA for the CDR3: TGTGCCAGCCGCTCGCGGGGGAGGACGGGAGGATTTCAAGAGACCCAGTACTTC. Residues: CASRSRGRTGGFQETQYF.